This TCR beta chain was sequenced in a study of response to subunit inactivated influenza vaccine. Study-wide results and caveats: Every seasonal influenza vaccination brings in few new T cells, the authors suggested.

MiXCR was run by TCRdb on the RT-PCR reads, yielding one entry per CDR3 protein. The sample yields approximately 700,000 distinct CDR3 sequences, 14% seen once. This clonotype has ten or more counts. Antigen unknown. The sample here was PBMCs from blood, taken approximately 15 days before vaccination. The receptor's source is a man between 50 and 59 years old who received an inactivated influenza vaccine.

The CDR3 nucleotides read TGTGCCAGCAGCCCGTGGACTAGCGGGGGGGCAGATACGCAGTATTTT. It codes for CASSPWTSGGADTQYF. The chain links TRBV7-9 to TRBJ2-3, with 15 nucleotides matching TRBD2. CDR1 SEHNR and CDR2 FQNEAQ come from the germline V gene (reference sequence). J lost 4 bases, V lost 5 bases, and 4 bases had no gene match. The CDR3 sequence is 16 residues long.